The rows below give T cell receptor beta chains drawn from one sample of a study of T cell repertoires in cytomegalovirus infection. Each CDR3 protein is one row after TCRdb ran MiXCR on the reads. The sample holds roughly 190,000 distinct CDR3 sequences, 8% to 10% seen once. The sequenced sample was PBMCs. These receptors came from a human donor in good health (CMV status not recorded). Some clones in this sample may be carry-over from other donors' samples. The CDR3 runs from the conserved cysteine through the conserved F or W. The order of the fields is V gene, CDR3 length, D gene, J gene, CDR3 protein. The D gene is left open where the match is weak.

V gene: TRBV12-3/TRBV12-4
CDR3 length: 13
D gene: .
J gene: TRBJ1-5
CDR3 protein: CASSLTFNQPQHF

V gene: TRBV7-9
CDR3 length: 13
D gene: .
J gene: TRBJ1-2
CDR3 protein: CASDRVEPYGYTF

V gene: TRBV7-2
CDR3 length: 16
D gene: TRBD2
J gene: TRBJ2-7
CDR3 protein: CASSIALSGRRYEQYF

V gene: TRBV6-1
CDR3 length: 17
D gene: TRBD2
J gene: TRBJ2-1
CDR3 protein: CASSLTRTSNSYNEQFF

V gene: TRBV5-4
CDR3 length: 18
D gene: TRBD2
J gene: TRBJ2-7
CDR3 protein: CASSLEGLAGGLSYEQYF

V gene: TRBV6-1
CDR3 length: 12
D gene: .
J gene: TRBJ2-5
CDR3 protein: CASLTGSATQYF

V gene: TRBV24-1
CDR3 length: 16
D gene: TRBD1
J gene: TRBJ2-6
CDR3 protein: CATSDPQGVGANVLTF

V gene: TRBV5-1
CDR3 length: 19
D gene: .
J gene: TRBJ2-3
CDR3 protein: CASSLHKGVGHMDTDTQYF

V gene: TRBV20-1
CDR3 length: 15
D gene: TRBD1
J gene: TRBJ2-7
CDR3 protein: CSATHRGETPYEQYF

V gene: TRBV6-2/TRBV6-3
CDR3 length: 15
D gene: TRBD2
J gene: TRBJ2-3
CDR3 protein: CASSFGTTVGDTQYF

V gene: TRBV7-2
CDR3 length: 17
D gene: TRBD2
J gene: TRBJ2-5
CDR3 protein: CASSLDVRGTYQETQYF

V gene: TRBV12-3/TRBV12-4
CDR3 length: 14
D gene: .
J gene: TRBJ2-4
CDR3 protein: CASSFQGPKNIQYF

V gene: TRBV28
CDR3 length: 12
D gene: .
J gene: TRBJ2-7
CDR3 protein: CASSLEGYEQDF

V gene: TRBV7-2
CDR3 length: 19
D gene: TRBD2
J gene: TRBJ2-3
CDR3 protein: CASSLRPLRLAGGGDTQYF

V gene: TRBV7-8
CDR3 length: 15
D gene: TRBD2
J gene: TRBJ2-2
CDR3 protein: CASSLWRGGPGELFF

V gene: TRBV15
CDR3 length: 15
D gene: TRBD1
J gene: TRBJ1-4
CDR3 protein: CATSRGGQGDEKLFF

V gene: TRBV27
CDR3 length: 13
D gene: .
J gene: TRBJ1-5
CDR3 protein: CASSLNGHQPQHF

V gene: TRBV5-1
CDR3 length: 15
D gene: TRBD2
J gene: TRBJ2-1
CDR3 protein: CASSLLTSGPNEQFF

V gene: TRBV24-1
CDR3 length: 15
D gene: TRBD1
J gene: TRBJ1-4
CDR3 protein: CATSDHGTGGEKLFF

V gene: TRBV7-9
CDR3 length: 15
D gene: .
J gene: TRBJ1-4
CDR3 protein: CASSLVSGGSEKLFF

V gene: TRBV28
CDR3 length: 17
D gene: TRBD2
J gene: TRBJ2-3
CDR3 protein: CASSLWSGTSVSDTQYF

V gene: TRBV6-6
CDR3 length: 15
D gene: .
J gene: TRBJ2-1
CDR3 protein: CASSYDPRAYNEQFF

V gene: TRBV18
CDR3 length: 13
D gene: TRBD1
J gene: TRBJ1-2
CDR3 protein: CASSRGQKVGYTF

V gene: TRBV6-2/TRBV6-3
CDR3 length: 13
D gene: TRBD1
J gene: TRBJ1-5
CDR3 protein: CASSRQGRQPQHF

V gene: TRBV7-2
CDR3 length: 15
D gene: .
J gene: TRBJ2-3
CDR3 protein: CASSLAGGPGDTQYF

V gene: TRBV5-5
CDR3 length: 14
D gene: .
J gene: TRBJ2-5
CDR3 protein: CASSLEGREETQYF

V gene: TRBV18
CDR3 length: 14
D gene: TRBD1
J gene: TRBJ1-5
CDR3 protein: CASSPDRGFQPQHF

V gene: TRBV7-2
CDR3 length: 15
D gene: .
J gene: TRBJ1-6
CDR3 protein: CASSLDGAANSPLHF

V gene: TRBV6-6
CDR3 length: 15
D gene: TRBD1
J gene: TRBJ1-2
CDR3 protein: CASSYSDRVVYGYTF

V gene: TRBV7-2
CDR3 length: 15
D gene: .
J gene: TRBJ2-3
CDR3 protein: CASSLLASSTDTQYF

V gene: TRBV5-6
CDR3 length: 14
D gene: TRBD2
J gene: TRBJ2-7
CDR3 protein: CASSFPGLAAEQYF

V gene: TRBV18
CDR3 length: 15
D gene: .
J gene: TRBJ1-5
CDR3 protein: CASSPADGGSQPQHF

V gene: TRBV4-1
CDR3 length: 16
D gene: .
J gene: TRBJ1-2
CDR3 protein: CASSPQTGYEGYGYTF

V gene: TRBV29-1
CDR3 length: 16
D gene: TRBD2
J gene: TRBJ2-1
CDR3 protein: CSVESSSGRIVDEQFF

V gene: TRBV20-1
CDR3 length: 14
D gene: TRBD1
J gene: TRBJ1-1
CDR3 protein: CSARGDRANTEAFF

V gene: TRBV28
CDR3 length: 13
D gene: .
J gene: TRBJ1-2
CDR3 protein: CASSGGTDYGYTF

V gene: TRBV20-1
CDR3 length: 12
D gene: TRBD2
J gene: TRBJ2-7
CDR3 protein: CSAKGTSYEQYF

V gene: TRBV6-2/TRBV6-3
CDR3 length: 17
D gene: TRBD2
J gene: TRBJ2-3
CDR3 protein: CASSYSRLAGRTDTQYF

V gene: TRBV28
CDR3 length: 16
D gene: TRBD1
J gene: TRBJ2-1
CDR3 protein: CASSLGQGQIYNEQFF

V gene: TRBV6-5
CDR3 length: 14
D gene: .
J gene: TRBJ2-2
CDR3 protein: CASYNQANTGELFF

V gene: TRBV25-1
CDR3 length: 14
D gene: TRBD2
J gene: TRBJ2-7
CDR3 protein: CASSESPSGRASYF

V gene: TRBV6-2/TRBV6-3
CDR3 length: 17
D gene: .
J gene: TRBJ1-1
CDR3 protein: CASSYSFREAPDTEAFF

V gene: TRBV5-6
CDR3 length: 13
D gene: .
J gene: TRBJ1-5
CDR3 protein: CASSLTANQPQHF

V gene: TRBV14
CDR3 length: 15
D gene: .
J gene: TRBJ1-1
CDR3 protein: CASSQDLQGRAEAFF

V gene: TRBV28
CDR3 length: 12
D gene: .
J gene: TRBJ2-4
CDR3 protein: CASSLFGDIQYF

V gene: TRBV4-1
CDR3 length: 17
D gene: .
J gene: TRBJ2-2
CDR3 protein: CASSTPQLSPGTGELFF

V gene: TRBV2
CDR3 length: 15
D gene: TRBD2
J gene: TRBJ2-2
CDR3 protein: CATLNRGANTGELFF

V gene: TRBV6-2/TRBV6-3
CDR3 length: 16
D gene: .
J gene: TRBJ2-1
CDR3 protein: CASSFSSSGTYNEQFF

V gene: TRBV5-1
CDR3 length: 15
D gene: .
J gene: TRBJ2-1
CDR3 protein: CASSLGAIAYNEQFF

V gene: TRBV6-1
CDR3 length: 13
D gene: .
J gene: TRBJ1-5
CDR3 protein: CASSDSTNQPQHF

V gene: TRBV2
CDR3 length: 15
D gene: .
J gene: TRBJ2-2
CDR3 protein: CASSESGPIAGELFF

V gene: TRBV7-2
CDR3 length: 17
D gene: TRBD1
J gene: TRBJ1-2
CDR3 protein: CASSIGQGVYRSGGYTF

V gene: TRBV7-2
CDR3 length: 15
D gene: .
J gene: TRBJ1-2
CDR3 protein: CASSLDGRGRDGYTF

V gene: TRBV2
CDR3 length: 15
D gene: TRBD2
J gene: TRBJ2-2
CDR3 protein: CASRTSGGYTGELFF